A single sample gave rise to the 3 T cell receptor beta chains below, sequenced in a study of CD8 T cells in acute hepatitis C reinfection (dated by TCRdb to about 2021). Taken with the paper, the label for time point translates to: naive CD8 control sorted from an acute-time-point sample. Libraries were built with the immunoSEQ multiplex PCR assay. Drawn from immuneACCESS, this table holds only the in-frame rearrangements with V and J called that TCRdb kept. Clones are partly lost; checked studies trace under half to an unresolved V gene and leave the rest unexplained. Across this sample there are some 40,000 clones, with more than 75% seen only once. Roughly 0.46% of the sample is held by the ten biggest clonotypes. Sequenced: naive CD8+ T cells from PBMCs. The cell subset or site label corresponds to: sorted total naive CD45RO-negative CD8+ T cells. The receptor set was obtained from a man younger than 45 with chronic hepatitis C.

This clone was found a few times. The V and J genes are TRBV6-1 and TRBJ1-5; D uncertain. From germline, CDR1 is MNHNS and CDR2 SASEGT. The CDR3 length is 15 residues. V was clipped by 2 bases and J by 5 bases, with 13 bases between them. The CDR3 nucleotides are TGTGCCAGCAGTGAAATCACGGATTCGGATCAGCCCCAGCATTTT. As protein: CASSEITDSDQPQHF.

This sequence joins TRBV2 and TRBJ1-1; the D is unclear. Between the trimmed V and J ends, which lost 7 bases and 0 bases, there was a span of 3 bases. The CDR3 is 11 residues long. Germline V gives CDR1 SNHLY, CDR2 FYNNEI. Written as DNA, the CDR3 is TGTGCCAGCAAAGTGAACACTGAAGCTTTCTTT. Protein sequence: CASKVNTEAFF.

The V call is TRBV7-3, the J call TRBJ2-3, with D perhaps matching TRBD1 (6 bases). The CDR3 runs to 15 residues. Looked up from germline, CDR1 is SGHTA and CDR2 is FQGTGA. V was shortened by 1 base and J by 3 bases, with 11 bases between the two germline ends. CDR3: CASSLIGGATDTQYF. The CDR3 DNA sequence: TGTGCCAGCAGCTTAATTGGGGGCGCGACAGATACGCAGTATTTT.